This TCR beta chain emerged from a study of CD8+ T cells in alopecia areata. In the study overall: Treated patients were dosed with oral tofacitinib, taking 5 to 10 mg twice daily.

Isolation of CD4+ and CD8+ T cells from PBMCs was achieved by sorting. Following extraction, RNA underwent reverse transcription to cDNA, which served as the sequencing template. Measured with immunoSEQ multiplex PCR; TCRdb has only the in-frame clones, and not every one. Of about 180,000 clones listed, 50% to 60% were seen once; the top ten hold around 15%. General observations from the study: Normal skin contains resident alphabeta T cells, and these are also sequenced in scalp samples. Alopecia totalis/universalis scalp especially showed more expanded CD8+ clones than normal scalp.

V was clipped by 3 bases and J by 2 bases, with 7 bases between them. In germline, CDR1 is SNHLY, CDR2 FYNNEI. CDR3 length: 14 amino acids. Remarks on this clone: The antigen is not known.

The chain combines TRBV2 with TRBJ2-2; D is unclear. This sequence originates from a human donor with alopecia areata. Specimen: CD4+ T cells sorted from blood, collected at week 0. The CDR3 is CASSDFRNTGELFF. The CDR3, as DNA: TGTGCCAGCAGTGATTTCAGAAACACCGGGGAGCTGTTTTTT.